One sample yielded the 3 T cell receptor beta chains listed below, sequenced in a study of T-cell reconstitution after alpha-beta-depleted transplantation in children. Study-level points and caveats: Newly produced T cells mostly accounted for T-cell counts and diversity one year post-transplant.

A TCRbeta library incorporating unique molecular identifiers was prepared. From the PCR reads, TCRdb called clonotypes with MiXCR, one entry per CDR3 protein. The sample consists of some 300,000 distinct CDR3 sequences, nearly 8% of them appearing once. Their antigens are not known. The sample in question was peripheral blood, obtained 360 days after TCRalphabeta/CD19-depleted stem cell transplant. The source is a female patient aged 2-10 years who had a stem cell transplant for Fanconi anemia, so the T cells may come from the graft donor.

This clonotype was detected only a few times. The CDR3: CASSQEPSGGPYEQYF. The CDR3 DNA reads as TGCGCCAGCAGCCAAGAGCCTAGCGGGGGCCCCTACGAGCAGTACTTC. The chain uses TRBV4-1 and TRBJ2-7, with 10 positions matching TRBD2. The CDR3 consists of 16 residues. Germline CDR1 reads MGHRA; CDR2 reads YSYEKL. Germline trimming cut 0 bases from V and 2 bases from J; bases unmatched to any gene: 4.

The V gene is TRBV7-8, the J gene TRBJ1-1, with unresolved D. The CDR3 contains 15 residues. Germline loops: CDR1 SGHVS, CDR2 FQNEAQ. V was clipped by 1 base and J by 1 base, with 10 bases between them. DNA for the CDR3: TGTGCCAGCAGCTTAGAAGGGCCGGGGAACACTGAAGCTTTCTTT. Translation: CASSLEGPGNTEAFF.

J is TRBJ1-6 and V is TRBV7-6, with D maybe TRBD1 (6 bases). Germline V gene sequence: CDR1 SGHVS, CDR2 FNYEAQ. The CDR3 is made up of 17 amino acids. Trimming left V 0 bases short and J 9 bases short, with 18 bases between. The CDR3 loop reads CASSLAPEPRGGSPLHF. The CDR3 nucleotides are TGTGCCAGCAGCTTAGCCCCAGAACCCAGGGGTGGTTCACCCCTCCACTTT. Drawing the rest from reference TRBV7-6 and TRBJ1-6, the complete variable domain is GAGVSQSPRYKVTKRGQDVALRCDPISGHVSLYWYRQALGQGPEFLTYFNYEAQQDKSGLPNDRFSAERPEGSISTLTIQRTEQRDSAMYRCASSLAPEPRGGSPLHFGNGTRLTVT.